Sequencing of this T cell receptor beta chain was carried out in a study of T cell repertoires in cytomegalovirus infection. Study as a whole: Public TCR beta signatures were indicative of both CMV infection and a matching HLA type. Whole-study results and caveats: Cumulative public TCR beta family frequency identified carriers of CMV plus the relevant HLA. CMV-specific TCR beta clonotypes restricted by HLA-C were the ones dominating the ex vivo response.

TCRdb called the reads again in MiXCR, with one record for every CDR3 protein. This repertoire shows about 920,000 distinct CDR3 sequences, more than 25% found once; its top ten account for more than 13%. This clonotype was detected many times. Its antigen is still unknown. CDR1 and CDR2 from the germline V gene are LGHNA and YNFKEQ. The CDR3 length is 15 residues. The V end lost 1 base, the J end lost 3 bases, and 11 bases lay between the germline ends. This sequence was found in a human donor in good health (CMV status not recorded). Some clones in this sample may be carry-over from other donors' samples. The chain is built from TRBV4-2 and TRBJ2-3, with D perhaps matching TRBD2 (6 bases). Material: cultured CD8+ T cells from PBMCs, obtained from culture after CMV antigen stimulation. CDR3 sequence: CASSQATSSTDTQYF. The CDR3 coding sequence is TGTGCCAGCAGCCAAGCCACTAGCAGTACAGATACGCAGTATTTT.